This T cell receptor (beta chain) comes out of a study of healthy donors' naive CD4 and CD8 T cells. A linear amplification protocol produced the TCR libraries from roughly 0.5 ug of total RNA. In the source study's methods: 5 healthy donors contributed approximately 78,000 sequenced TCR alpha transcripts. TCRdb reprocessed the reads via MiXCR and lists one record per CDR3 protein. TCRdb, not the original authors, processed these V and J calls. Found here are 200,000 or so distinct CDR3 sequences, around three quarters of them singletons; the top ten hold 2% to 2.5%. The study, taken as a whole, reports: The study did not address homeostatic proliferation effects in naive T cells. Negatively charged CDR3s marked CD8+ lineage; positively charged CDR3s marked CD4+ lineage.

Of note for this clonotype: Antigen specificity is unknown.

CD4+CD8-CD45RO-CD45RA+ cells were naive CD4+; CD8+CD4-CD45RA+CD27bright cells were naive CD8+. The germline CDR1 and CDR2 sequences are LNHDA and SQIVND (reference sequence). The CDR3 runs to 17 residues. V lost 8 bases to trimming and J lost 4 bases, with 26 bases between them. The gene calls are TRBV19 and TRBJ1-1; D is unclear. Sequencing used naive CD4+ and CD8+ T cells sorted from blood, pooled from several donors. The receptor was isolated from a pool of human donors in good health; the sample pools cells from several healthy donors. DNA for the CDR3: TGTGCCAGTCTAGAGAGCGGGATACACAGTGGGAGCACTGAAGCTTTCTTT. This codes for CASLESGIHSGSTEAFF.